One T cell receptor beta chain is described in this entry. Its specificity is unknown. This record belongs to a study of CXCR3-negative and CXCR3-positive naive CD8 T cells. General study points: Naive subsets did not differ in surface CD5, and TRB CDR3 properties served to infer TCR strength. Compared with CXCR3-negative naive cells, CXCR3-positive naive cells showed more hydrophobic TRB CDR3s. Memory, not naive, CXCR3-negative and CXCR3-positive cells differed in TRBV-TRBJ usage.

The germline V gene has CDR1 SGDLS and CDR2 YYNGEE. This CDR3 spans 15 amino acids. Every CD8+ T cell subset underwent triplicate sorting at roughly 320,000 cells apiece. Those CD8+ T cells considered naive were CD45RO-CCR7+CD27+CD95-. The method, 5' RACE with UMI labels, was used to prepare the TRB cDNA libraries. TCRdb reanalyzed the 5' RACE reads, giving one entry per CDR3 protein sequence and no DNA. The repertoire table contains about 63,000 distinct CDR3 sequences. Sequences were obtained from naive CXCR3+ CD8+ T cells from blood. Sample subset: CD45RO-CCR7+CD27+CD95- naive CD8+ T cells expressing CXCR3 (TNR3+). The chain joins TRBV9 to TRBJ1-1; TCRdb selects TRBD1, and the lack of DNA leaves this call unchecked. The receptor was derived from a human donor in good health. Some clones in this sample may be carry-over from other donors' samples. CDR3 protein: CASSPGPVDAAEAFF.